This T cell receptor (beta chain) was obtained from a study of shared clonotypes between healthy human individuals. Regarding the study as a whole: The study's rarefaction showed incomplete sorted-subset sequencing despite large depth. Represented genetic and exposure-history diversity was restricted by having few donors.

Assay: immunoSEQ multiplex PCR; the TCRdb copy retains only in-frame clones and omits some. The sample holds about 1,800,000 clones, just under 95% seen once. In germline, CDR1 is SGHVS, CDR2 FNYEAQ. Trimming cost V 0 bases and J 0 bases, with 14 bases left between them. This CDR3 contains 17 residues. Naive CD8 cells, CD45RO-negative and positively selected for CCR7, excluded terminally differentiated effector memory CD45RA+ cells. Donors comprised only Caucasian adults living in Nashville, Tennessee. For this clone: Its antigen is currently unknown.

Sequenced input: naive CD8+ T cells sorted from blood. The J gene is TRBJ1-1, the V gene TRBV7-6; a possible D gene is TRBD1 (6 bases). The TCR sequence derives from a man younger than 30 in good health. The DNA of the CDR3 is TGTGCCAGCAGCTTAGCGGTGGGGGGCAACATGAACACTGAAGCTTTCTTT. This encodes CASSLAVGGNMNTEAFF.